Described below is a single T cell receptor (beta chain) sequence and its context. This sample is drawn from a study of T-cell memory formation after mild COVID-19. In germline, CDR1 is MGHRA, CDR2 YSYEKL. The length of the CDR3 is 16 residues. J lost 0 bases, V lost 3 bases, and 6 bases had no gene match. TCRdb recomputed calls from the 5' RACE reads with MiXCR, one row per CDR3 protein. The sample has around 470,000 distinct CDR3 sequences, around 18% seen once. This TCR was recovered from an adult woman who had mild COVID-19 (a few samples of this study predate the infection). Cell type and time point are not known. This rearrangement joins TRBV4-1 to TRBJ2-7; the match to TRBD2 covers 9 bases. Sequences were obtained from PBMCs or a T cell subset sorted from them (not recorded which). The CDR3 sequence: CASSQLAGIGSYEQYF. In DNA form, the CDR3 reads TGCGCCAGCAGCCAGCTAGCGGGGATTGGCTCCTACGAGCAGTACTTC.